The 9 T cell receptor beta chains given below trace back to one sample, sequenced in a study of CD8 T cells in Susac syndrome. An amount of RNA that ranged from roughly 0.45 to 1 ug was reverse transcribed with random hexamers. TCRdb re-derived calls from the immunoSEQ multiplex PCR reads in MiXCR, one entry per CDR3 protein. Of 250,000 to 350,000 distinct CDR3 sequences listed, about 85% are singletons. The sample was CD8+ T cells from PBMCs. The receptors were gathered from a human donor with multiple sclerosis.

The chain uses TRBV6-5 and TRBJ1-2; D ambiguous. Germline V gene data show CDR1 as MNHEY and CDR2 as SVGAGI. The CDR3 runs to 17 residues. V lost 2 bases, J lost 2 bases, and 18 bases lay in between. CDR3 protein: CASSYLQRESPNYGYTF. In nucleotides, the CDR3 is TGTGCCAGCAGTTACCTCCAGAGGGAGAGCCCAAACTATGGCTACACCTTC.

This chain uses TRBV28 with TRBJ2-5, with D tentatively TRBD2 (6 bases). From germline, CDR1 is MDHEN and CDR2 SYDVKM. V was trimmed by 6 bases and J by 5 bases, leaving 16 bases between them. CDR3 length equals 14 residues. The CDR3 loop is CASSALASGETQYF. Written as DNA, the CDR3 is TGTGCCAGCAGCGCCCTAGCGTCGGGGGAGACCCAGTACTTC.

V usage is TRBV10-2 and J usage is TRBJ2-2; D is perhaps TRBD1 or TRBD2 (5 bases each). The CDR3 has 15 residues. V dropped 2 bases and J dropped 4 bases, with 11 bases sitting between them. CDR1 and CDR2 (germline): WSHSY, SAAADI. The CDR3 nucleotides read TGCGCCAGCAGTGAGAATCCTGGGGGCACCGGGGAGCTGTTTTTT. Translated: CASSENPGGTGELFF.

This sequence joins TRBV10-3 and TRBJ2-3; perhaps D is TRBD1 or TRBD2 (6 bases each). There are 16 residues in the CDR3. The germline CDR1 and CDR2 sequences are ENHRY and SYGVKD. V dropped 7 bases and J dropped 4 bases, with 21 bases sitting between them. The CDR3 DNA follows: TGTGCCATCACGGGGGCCCTCATTTTACAACCAGATACGCAGTATTTT. Translated: CAITGALILQPDTQYF.

This chain uses TRBV19 with TRBJ2-1; 7 bases match TRBD2. The germline gives CDR1 LNHDA, CDR2 SQIVND (reference sequence). The CDR3 contains 18 residues. The V segment lost 5 bases and the J segment 4 bases; nucleotides outside the gene matches: 17. The CDR3 DNA is TGTGCCAGTAGTCCCCGACTGGGGCGGGAGACCTCATACAATGAGCAGTTCTTC. Translating gives CASSPRLGRETSYNEQFF.

V is TRBV19 and J is TRBJ2-7; possibly TRBD1 for D (6 bases). The V gene lost 5 bases and the J gene lost 4 bases, with 12 bases spanning the gap. Germline V lookup: CDR1 LNHDA, CDR2 SQIVND (reference sequence). CDR3 length: 13 amino acids. DNA for the CDR3: TGTGCCAGTAGTGGGGACAACTTTTACGAGCAGTACTTC. Translation: CASSGDNFYEQYF.

V gene TRBV27 combines with J gene TRBJ2-3; 9 bases fit TRBD2. This CDR3 is built from 12 residues. Germline V gene sequence: CDR1 MNHEY, CDR2 SMNVEV (reference sequence). V trimming: 5 bases; J trimming: 10 bases; junction bases outside the gene matches: 4. CDR3 nucleotide sequence: TGTGCCAGCAGTCCTATAGCGGGGGCGCAGTATTTT. The encoded protein is CASSPIAGAQYF.

This clonotype was picked up one time. CDR3 sequence (DNA): TGTGCCACCAGCAGATTAACAACGTACAATGAGCAGTTCTTC. Translated: CATSRLTTYNEQFF. V usage is TRBV15 and J usage is TRBJ2-1; D remains unclear. V lost 2 bases, J lost 4 bases, and 9 bases lay in between. The CDR3 runs 14 residues. Germline V CDR1 and CDR2: LNHNV, YYDKDF (reference sequence).

This sequence joins TRBV6-5 and TRBJ2-3, with TRBD2 matching 8 bases. The CDR3 totals 18 residues. Losses at the gene ends were 6 bases for V and 4 bases for J; bases not matched to a gene: 18. Germline assignment: CDR1 MNHEY and CDR2 SVGAGI. The CDR3 loop reads CASSYDPLAGLKPDTQYF. The CDR3 bases are TGTGCCAGCAGCTACGACCCGCTAGCGGGCCTTAAGCCAGATACGCAGTATTTT.